The rows below give T cell receptor beta chains drawn from one sample of a study of response to subunit inactivated influenza vaccine. Each CDR3 protein gets one entry after TCRdb re-called the RT-PCR reads with MiXCR. The sample has around 480,000 distinct CDR3 sequences; roughly 11% are singletons. Sequencing used PBMCs from blood, obtained roughly 48 days after vaccination. Receptors originate from a man in his fifties who received an inactivated influenza vaccine. CDR3s include the opening cysteine and the closing phenylalanine or tryptophan. A D gene is named only where the DNA matches it firmly. Expanded clones are given a class, and other clones once, few, many or no size at all.

- - TRBJ2-1 TRBV5-6 TGTGCCAGCAGCCCGCCAGACCATTCGTACAATGAGCAGTTCTTC CASSPPDHSYNEQFF
few TRBD1 TRBJ1-5 TRBV7-9 TGTGCCAGCAGCCCCGGACAGGCTGGTGAGCCCCAGCATTTT CASSPGQAGEPQHF
- - TRBJ2-7 TRBV6-2/TRBV6-3 TGTGCCAGCAACTCGGACATATTCATCTCCTACGAGCAGTACTTC CASNSDIFISYEQYF
few - TRBJ1-2 TRBV14 TGTGCCAGCAGCTCCGGACTCGTCAACTATGGCTACACCTTC CASSSGLVNYGYTF
many TRBD1 TRBJ2-5 TRBV5-1 TGCGCCAGCAGCGTAGACAGGGTTGAGACCCAGTACTTC CASSVDRVETQYF
- - TRBJ2-7 TRBV20-1 TGCAGTGCCCAGGGGTCCGGCTACGAGCAGTACTTC CSAQGSGYEQYF
few - TRBJ2-7 TRBV3-1 TGTGCCAGCAGCCAAGCGGGGGCGGTCGAGCAGTACTTC CASSQAGAVEQYF
few TRBD2 TRBJ2-1 TRBV20-1 TGCAGTGCTAGCCCCCCACTGGGTAGCGGGGGGCACAATGAGCAGTTCTTC CSASPPLGSGGHNEQFF
- TRBD1 TRBJ1-2 TRBV7-8 TGTGCCACCACATACTGGGACAGTCGGAACTATGGCTACACCTTC CATTYWDSRNYGYTF
few TRBD2 TRBJ2-1 TRBV5-1 TGCGCCAGCAGCACTGGACTAGCGGGAAATGTCTACAATGAGCAGTTCTTC CASSTGLAGNVYNEQFF
many TRBD1 TRBJ2-7 TRBV7-2 TGTGCCAGCAGCACAACAGGGGATCACGAGCAGTACTTC CASSTTGDHEQYF
- - TRBJ2-1 TRBV5-6 TGTGCCAGCCATCGGGGCACACCTTCAGGGGCTGAGCAGTTCTTC CASHRGTPSGAEQFF
few - TRBJ2-1 TRBV12-3/TRBV12-4 TGTGCCAGCAGTTTACGGGGGCCTGGTGGGGGGAATGAGCAGTTCTTC CASSLRGPGGGNEQFF
few - TRBJ2-2 TRBV12-3/TRBV12-4 TGTGCCAGCAGTTTATGGGCTGCCGCGAACACCGGGGAGCTGTTTTTT CASSLWAAANTGELFF
many TRBD2 TRBJ2-7 TRBV12-3/TRBV12-4 TGTGCCAGCAGAGGGACTAGCGGGGGCCGACAGCAGTACTTC CASRGTSGGRQQYF
- - TRBJ2-7 TRBV29-1 TGCAGCGTTGAAGAACACAGGGCAGGAGACGCCTACGAGCAGTACTTC CSVEEHRAGDAYEQYF
few TRBD2 TRBJ2-2 TRBV29-1 TGCAGCGTTGGTTCGGGAGGCGGGGAGCTGTTTTTT CSVGSGGGELFF
many TRBD2 TRBJ2-7 TRBV7-2 TGTGCCAGCAGCACAATATCCGGGACTAGCGGCTACGAGCAGTACTTC CASSTISGTSGYEQYF
- TRBD2 TRBJ2-7 TRBV4-2 TGTGCCAGCAGCCAAGGGACTAGCGATTTCTCCTACGAGCAGTACTTC CASSQGTSDFSYEQYF
- TRBD1 TRBJ2-5 TRBV28 TGTGCCAGCAGTGCCGCCGGGACAGGGGTCCAAGAGACCCAGTACTTC CASSAAGTGVQETQYF
few - TRBJ2-5 TRBV7-2 TGTGCCAGCAGATCTAGGGAAGGGACCCAGTACTTC CASRSREGTQYF
many - TRBJ2-5 TRBV12-3/TRBV12-4 TGTGCCAGCAGTTTATTTGGGGACCAAGAGACCCAGTACTTC CASSLFGDQETQYF
few TRBD2 TRBJ2-7 TRBV20-1 TGCAGTGCTACACGGACTAGCGGAGAGGTCGAGCAGTACTTC CSATRTSGEVEQYF
many TRBD2 TRBJ2-5 TRBV5-6 TGTGCCAGCAGCTTTACGACTAGCGGGAGGCTCGAGACCCAGTACTTC CASSFTTSGRLETQYF
- - TRBJ2-2 TRBV20-1 TGCAGTGCTAGGGAGGGGGTGTCCGGGGGCACCGGGGAGCTGTTTTTT CSAREGVSGGTGELFF
many - TRBJ2-5 TRBV14 TGTGCCAGCAGCCAAATTGGACGGGGGACCCAGTACTTC CASSQIGRGTQYF
- TRBD1 TRBJ2-7 TRBV3-1 TGTGCCAGCAGCCCAAAGACAGGGATCGAGCAGTACTTC CASSPKTGIEQYF
- - TRBJ2-6 TRBV6-1 TGTGCCAGCAGCCGCGACAGCTCTGGGGCCAACGTCCTGACTTTC CASSRDSSGANVLTF
- TRBD1 TRBJ2-5 TRBV10-3 TGTGCCATCAGTAGGGACAGGGGAGAGACCCAGTACTTC CAISRDRGETQYF
few - TRBJ2-5 TRBV7-2 TGTGCCAGCAGCCCTTCCTCAGGGGCGACCCAGTACTTC CASSPSSGATQYF
many TRBD2 TRBJ2-1 TRBV7-8 TGTGCCAGCAGCTTAACCGCTAGCGGGAGGTCCTACAATGAGCAGTTCTTC CASSLTASGRSYNEQFF
many TRBD2 TRBJ2-3 TRBV11-2 TGTGCCAGCAGTTACCCTACGCCGGGACTAGCGGAAAGCACAGATACGCAGTATTTT CASSYPTPGLAESTDTQYF
few TRBD2 TRBJ2-7 TRBV4-3 TGCGCCAGCAGCCAAGAATTAATAGCGGGGAACGAGCAGTACTTC CASSQELIAGNEQYF
- - TRBJ2-7 TRBV4-1 TGCGCCAGCAGCCAAGATTGGGGGACTGAATACGAGCAGTACTTC CASSQDWGTEYEQYF
few TRBD2 TRBJ2-5 TRBV5-1 TGCGCCAGCAGCTTCCCAGCGGGAGAGGCCCAAGAGACCCAGTACTTC CASSFPAGEAQETQYF
few TRBD1 TRBJ2-7 TRBV27 TGTGCCAGCAGCCTGGGGGCTGGGACAGGGTACTACGAGCAGTACTTC CASSLGAGTGYYEQYF
many - TRBJ1-6 TRBV20-1 TGCAGTGCCCACTGGGGGGGCAGTAATTCACCCCTCCACTTT CSAHWGGSNSPLHF
many TRBD1 TRBJ2-3 TRBV24-1 TGTGCCACCAGTGGTACGGGCCGACAGGGGGCTGAAGATACGCAGTATTTT CATSGTGRQGAEDTQYF
many - TRBJ2-7 TRBV7-8 TGTGCCAGCAGCCCATCGCGGAGGGGAGGCGAGCAGTACTTC CASSPSRRGGEQYF
few - TRBJ2-5 TRBV21-1 TGTGCCAGCAGCAAAGATTGCCGGACTGCAGAGACCCAGTACTTC CASSKDCRTAETQYF
- TRBD2 TRBJ2-3 TRBV20-1 TGCAGTCGCCGGGGGGGCGGGGTAGGAGATACGCAGTATTTT CSRRGGGVGDTQYF
- - TRBJ2-1 TRBV2 TGTGCCAGCAGTACGGACACGGTTAAGCAGTTCTTC CASSTDTVKQFF
- - TRBJ2-2 TRBV5-1 TGCGCCAGCAGCTTCCTTTCGGGGAACACCGGGGAGCTGTTTTTT CASSFLSGNTGELFF
few - TRBJ2-3 TRBV3-1 TGTGCCAGCAGCCAAGATGAAGCGGGCCCACCCTACACAGATACGCAGTATTTT CASSQDEAGPPYTDTQYF
- TRBD1 TRBJ2-5 TRBV20-1 TGCAGTGCTAAAGGGACAGGGGACGAGACCCAGTACTTC CSAKGTGDETQYF
many - TRBJ2-6 TRBV2 TGTGCCAGCAGTGACGATTTTACTGGGGCCAACGTCCTGACTTTC CASSDDFTGANVLTF
few - TRBJ2-3 TRBV7-9 TGTGCCAGCAGCTTAGAGTTTACGGAGGATACGCAGTATTTT CASSLEFTEDTQYF
few - TRBJ1-2 TRBV14 TGTGCCAGCAGCCAAGTGGGGCCTAACTATGGCTACACCTTC CASSQVGPNYGYTF
- TRBD2 TRBJ2-7 TRBV20-1 TGCAGTGCAACCCGCGCCGGGGGGGACGGGTACGAGCAGTACTTC CSATRAGGDGYEQYF